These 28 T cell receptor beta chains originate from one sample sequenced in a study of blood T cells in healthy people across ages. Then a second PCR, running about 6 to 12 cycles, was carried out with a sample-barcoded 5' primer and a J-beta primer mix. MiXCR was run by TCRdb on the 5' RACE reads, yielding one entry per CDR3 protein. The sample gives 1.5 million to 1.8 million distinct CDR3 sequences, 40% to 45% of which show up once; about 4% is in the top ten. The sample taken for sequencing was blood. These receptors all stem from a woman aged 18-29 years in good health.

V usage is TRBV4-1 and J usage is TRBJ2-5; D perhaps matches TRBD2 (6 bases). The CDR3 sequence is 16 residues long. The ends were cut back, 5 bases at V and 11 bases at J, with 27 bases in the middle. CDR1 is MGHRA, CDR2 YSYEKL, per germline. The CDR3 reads CASSSTVSGPFNEQYF. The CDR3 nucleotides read TGCGCCAGCAGCTCCACGGTGAGCGGGCCCTTCAATGAGCAGTACTTC.

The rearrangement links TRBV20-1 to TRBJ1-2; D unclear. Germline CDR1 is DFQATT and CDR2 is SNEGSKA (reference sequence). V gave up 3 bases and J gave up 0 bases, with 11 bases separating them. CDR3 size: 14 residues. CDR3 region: CSASGPGPNYGYTF. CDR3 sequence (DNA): TGCAGTGCTAGTGGGCCTGGGCCTAACTATGGCTACACCTTC.

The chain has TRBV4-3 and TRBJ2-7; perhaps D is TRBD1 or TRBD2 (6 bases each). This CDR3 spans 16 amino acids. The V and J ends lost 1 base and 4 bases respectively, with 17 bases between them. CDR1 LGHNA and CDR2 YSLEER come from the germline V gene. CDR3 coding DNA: TGCGCCAGCAGCCAAGTTGCCGGGGGCCCCTCGTACGAGCAGTACTTC. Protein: CASSQVAGGPSYEQYF.

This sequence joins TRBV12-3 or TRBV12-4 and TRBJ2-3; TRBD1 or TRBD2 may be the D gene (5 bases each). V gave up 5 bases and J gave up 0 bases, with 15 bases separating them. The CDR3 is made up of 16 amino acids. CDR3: CASSLLVGVSTDTQYF. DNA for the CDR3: TGTGCCAGCAGTCTACTAGTGGGGGTTAGCACAGATACGCAGTATTTT.

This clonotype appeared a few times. CDR3 loop: CSASPSVGHTDTQYF. CDR3 coding DNA: TGCAGTGCTAGCCCCTCTGTCGGGCACACAGATACGCAGTATTTT. The chain links TRBV20-1 to TRBJ2-3; D gene unclear. The CDR3 extends over 15 amino acids. The V gene's germline CDR1 is DFQATT and CDR2 SNEGSKA (reference sequence). With 3 bases removed from V and 2 bases from J, the gap between germline ends came to 15 bases.

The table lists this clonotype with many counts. DNA for the CDR3: TGTGCCAGCAGCACAAGCGGGGGAGGAGATACGCAGTATTTT. This sequence encodes CASSTSGGGDTQYF. The V call is TRBV11-2, the J call TRBJ2-3; TRBD2 matches 8 bases. Germline-derived CDR1 and CDR2 are SGHAT and FQNNGV. The CDR3 sequence is 14 residues long. J was trimmed by 5 bases and V by 5 bases; bases with no gene match: 6.

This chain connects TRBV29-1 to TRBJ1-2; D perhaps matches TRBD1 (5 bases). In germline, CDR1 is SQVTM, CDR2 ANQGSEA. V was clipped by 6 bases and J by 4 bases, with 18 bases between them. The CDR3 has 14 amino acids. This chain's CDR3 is CSVAPDNPSYGYTF. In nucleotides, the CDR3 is TGCAGCGTGGCTCCGGACAACCCCTCCTATGGCTACACCTTC. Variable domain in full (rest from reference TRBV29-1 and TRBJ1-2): SAVISQKPSRDICQRGTSLTIQCQVDSQVTMMFWYRQQPGQSLTLIATANQGSEATYESGFVIDKFPISRPNLTFSTLTVSNMSPEDSSIYLCSVAPDNPSYGYTFGSGTRLTVV.

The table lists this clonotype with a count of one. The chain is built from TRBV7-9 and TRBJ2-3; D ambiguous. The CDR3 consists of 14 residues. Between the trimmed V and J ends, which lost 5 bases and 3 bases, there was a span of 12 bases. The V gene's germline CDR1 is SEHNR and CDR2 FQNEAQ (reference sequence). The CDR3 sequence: CASSAVLPTDTQYF. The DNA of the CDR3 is TGTGCCAGCAGCGCGGTACTACCGACAGATACGCAGTATTTT.

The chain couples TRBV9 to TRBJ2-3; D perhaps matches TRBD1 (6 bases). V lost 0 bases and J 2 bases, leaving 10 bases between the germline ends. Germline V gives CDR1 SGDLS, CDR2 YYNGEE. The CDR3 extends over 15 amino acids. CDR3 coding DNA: TGTGCCAGCAGCGTAGAGGGACATGACACAGATACGCAGTATTTT. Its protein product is CASSVEGHDTDTQYF.

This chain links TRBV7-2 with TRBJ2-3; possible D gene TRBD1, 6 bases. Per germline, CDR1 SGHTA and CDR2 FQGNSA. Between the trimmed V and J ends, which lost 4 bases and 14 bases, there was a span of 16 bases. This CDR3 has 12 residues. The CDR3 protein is CASSSLRDKGYF. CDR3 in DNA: TGTGCCAGCAGCTCCCTCCGGGACAAGGGGTATTTT.

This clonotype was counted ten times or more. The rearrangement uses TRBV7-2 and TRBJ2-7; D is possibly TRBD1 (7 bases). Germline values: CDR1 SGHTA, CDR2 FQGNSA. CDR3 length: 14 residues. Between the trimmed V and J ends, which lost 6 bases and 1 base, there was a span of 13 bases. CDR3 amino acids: CASSPQGGSYEQYF. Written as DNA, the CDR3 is TGTGCCAGCAGTCCCCAGGGGGGATCCTACGAGCAGTACTTC. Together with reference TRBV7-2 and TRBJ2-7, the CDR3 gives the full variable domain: GAGVSQSPSNKVTEKGKDVELRCDPISGHTALYWYRQSLGQGLEFLIYFQGNSAPDKSGLPSDRFSAERTGGSVSTLTIQRTQQEDSAVYLCASSPQGGSYEQYFGPGTRLTVT.

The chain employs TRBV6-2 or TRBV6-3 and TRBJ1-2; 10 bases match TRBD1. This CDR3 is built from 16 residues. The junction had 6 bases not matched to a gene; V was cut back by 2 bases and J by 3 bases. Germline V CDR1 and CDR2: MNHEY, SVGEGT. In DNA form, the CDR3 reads TGTGCCAGCAGTTACCCAGGACAGGGGGTACACTATGGCTACACCTTC. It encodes CASSYPGQGVHYGYTF.

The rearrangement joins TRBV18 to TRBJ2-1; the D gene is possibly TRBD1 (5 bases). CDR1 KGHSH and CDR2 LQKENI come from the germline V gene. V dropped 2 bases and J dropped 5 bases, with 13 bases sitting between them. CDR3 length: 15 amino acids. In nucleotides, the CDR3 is TGTGCCAGCTCACCAAACCAGGGAACTAACAATGAGCAGTTCTTC. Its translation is CASSPNQGTNNEQFF. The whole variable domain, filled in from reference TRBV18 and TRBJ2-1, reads NAGVMQNPRHLVRRRGQEARLRCSPMKGHSHVYWYRQLPEEGLKFMVYLQKENIIDESGMPKERFSAEFPKEGPSILRIQQVVRGDSAAYFCASSPNQGTNNEQFFGPGTRLTVL.

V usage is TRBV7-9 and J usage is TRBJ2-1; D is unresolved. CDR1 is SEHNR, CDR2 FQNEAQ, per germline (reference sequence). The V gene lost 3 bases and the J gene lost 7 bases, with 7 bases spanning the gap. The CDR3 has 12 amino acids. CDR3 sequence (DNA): TGTGCCAGCAGCTTCGGCATGAATGAGCAGTTCTTC. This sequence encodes CASSFGMNEQFF.

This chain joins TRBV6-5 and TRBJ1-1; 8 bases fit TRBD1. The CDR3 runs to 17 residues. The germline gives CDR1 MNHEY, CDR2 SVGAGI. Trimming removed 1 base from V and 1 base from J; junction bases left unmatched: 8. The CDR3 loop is CASSYLGTGPSNTEAFF. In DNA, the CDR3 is TGTGCCAGCAGTTACTTGGGGACAGGCCCTTCGAACACTGAAGCTTTCTTT.

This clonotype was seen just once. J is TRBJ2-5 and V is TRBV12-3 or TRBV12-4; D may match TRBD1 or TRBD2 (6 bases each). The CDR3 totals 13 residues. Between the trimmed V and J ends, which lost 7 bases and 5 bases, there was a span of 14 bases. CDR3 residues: CASTNQGRETQYF. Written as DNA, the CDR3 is TGTGCCAGCACCAACCAGGGGAGGGAGACCCAGTACTTC.

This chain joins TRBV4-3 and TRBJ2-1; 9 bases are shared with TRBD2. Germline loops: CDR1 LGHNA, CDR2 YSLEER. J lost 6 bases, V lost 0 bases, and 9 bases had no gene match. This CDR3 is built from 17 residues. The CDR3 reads CASSQDGSGSDRNEQFF. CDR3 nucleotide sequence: TGCGCCAGCAGCCAAGATGGTAGCGGGAGCGACCGCAATGAGCAGTTCTTC.

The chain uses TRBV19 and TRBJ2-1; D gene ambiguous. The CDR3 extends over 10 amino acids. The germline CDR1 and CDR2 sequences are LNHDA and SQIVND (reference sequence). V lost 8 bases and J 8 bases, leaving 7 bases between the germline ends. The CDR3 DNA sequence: TGTGCCAGTGGCTTTGATGAGCAGTTCTTC. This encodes CASGFDEQFF. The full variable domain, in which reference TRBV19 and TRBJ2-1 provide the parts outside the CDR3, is DGGITQSPKYLFRKEGQNVTLSCEQNLNHDAMYWYRQDPGQGLRLIYYSQIVNDFQKGDIAEGYSVSREKKESFPLTVTSAQKNPTAFYLCASGFDEQFFGPGTRLTVL.

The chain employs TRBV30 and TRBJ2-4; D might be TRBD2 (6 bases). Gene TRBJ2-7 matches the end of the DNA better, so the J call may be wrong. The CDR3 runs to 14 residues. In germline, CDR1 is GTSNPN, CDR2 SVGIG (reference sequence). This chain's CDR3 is CAWSGGELIYEQYF. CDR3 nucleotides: TGTGCCTGGAGTGGGGGGGAGTTAATTTACGAGCAGTACTTC.

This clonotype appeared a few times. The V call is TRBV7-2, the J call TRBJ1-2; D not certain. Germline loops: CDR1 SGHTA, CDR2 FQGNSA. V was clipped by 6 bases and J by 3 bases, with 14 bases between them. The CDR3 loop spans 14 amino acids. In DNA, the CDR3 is TGTGCCAGCAGTGTAGGGTCTCTTCACTATGGCTACACCTTC. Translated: CASSVGSLHYGYTF.

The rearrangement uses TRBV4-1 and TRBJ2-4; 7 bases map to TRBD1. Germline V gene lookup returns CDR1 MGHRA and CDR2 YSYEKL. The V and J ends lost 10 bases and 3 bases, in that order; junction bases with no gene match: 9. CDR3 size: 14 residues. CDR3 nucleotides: TGCGCCAACAGGGGCCCAACGGGCAAAAACATTCAGTACTTC. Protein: CANRGPTGKNIQYF.

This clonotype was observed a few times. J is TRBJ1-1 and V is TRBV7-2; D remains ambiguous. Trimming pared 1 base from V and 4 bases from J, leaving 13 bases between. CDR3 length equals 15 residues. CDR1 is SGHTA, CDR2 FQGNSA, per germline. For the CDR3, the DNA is TGTGCCAGCAGCTTAGTGCCGGGGTGGACCACTGAAGCTTTCTTT. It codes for CASSLVPGWTTEAFF.

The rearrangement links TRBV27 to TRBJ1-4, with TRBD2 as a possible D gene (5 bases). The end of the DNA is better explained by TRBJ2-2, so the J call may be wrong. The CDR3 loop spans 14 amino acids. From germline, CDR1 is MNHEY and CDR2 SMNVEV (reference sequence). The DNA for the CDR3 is TGTGCCAGCAGTTTATATCGCCGGGGAGGGGAGCTGTTTTTT. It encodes CASSLYRRGGELFF.

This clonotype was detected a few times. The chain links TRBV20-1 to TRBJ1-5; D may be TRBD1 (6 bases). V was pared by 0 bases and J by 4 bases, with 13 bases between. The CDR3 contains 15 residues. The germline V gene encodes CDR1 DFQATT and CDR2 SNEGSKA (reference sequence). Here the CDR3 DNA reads TGCAGTGCTAGAGATACGACAGGCGGGAATCAGCCCCAGCATTTT. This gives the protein CSARDTTGGNQPQHF.

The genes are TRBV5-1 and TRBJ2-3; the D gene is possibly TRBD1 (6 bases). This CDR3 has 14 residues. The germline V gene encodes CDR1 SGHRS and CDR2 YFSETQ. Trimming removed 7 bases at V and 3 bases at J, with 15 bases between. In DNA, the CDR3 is TGCGCCAGCGGATCGGGCAGGGGTACAGATACGCAGTATTTT. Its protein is CASGSGRGTDTQYF. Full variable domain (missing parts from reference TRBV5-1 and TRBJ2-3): KAGVTQTPRYLIKTRGQQVTLSCSPISGHRSVSWYQQTPGQGLQFLFEYFSETQRNKGNFPGRFSGRQFSNSRSEMNVSTLELGDSALYLCASGSGRGTDTQYFGPGTRLTVL.

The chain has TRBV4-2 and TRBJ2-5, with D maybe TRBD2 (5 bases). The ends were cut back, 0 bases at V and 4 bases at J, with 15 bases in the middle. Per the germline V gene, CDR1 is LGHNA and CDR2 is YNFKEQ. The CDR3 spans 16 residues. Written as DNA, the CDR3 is TGTGCCAGCAGCCAAGACGGTAGCTCCGGAGGAGAGACCCAGTACTTC. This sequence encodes CASSQDGSSGGETQYF.

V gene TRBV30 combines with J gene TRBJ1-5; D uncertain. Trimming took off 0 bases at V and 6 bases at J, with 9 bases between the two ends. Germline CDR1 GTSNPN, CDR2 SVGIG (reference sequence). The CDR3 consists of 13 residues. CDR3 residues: CAWSVGGIQPQHF. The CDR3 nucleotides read TGTGCCTGGAGTGTCGGAGGGATTCAGCCCCAGCATTTT.

The CDR3 is CASSGWSSYEQYF. Here the CDR3 DNA reads TGTGCCAGCTCTGGGTGGAGCTCCTACGAGCAGTACTTC. The chain has TRBV27 and TRBJ2-7; D is unclear. The V end was cut by 8 bases, the J end by 0 bases, with 11 bases between. The CDR3 is 13 residues long. The germline V gene has CDR1 MNHEY and CDR2 SMNVEV (reference sequence).